This T cell receptor beta chain is from a study of blood T cell repertoires in COVID-19. As for the study in general: From T cells, B-cell-depleted T cells, or PBMCs came the material, which was cDNA or gDNA.

The trim removed 7 bases at V and 7 bases at J, leaving 12 bases unmatched. The CDR3 covers 14 residues. Germline V lookup: CDR1 MDHEN, CDR2 SYDVKM. Participants were aged roughly 18 to 90 years, lived in 20 to 30 US areas, and enrolled virtually. Which cohort a participant joined came from the clinical history participants gave. Cohort 3 recovered donors had two negative PCRs, clearance, or symptom resolution. Assay: immunoSEQ multiplex PCR; the TCRdb copy retains only in-frame clones and omits some. This sample has about 200,000 clones, with roughly 82% found just once. The specimen was PBMCs or T cells enriched from blood (not recorded which). This sequence originates from a middle-aged man who had recovered from COVID-19. The chain links TRBV28 to TRBJ2-7; 8 bases align to TRBD1. Here the CDR3 DNA reads TGTGCCAGCACCCCCGCTGCAGGGGGCAGGGAGCAGTACTTC. Its translation is CASTPAAGGREQYF.